One and the same sample provided the 22 T cell receptor beta chains below, sequenced in a study of blood T cell repertoires in COVID-19 (dated by TCRdb to 2020 to 2021). The library came from the immunoSEQ multiplex PCR assay. TCRdb's version of the immuneACCESS table is confined to in-frame rearrangements and falls short of the full clone set. An unresolved V gene accounts for under half of the shortfall where checked; the remainder is of unknown origin. The sample table lists about 170,000 clones, roughly 90% of them with a count of one. Together, the top ten hold roughly 5% of the sample. Source material: peripheral blood. The receptors stem from a man aged 30 to 39 with COVID-19, enrolled during active disease.

The chain couples TRBV6-2 or TRBV6-3 to TRBJ2-1, with 9 bases identical to TRBD2. Unmatched junction bases numbered 5, after V lost 5 bases and J lost 3 bases. The CDR3 is made up of 15 amino acids. Germline CDR1 is MNHEY and CDR2 is SVGEGT. DNA for the CDR3: TGTGCCAGCAGTGCGCGGGGGGGCCACTACAATGAGCAGTTCTTC. It encodes CASSARGGHYNEQFF.

The chain has TRBV29-1 and TRBJ2-7, with 9 bases that match TRBD2. CDR3 size: 16 residues. V lost 7 bases to trimming and J lost 2 bases; unmatched junction nucleotides: 15. Germline CDR1 SQVTM, CDR2 ANQGSEA. The CDR3: CSAITSLAGVTYEQYF. The CDR3 DNA sequence: TGCAGCGCTATCACTTCACTAGCGGGCGTTACCTACGAGCAGTACTTC.

The genes are TRBV7-9 and TRBJ1-1, with TRBD1 as a possible D gene (6 bases). V was pared by 6 bases and J by 5 bases, with 13 bases between. The CDR3 covers 13 residues. CDR1 is SEHNR, CDR2 FQNEAQ, per germline (reference sequence). The CDR3 sequence: CASSSLDRTEAFF. DNA for the CDR3: TGTGCCAGCAGTTCTCTTGACAGGACTGAAGCTTTCTTT.

This clone was found once. The genes are TRBV19 and TRBJ2-7; TRBD1 matches 9 bases. Germline-derived CDR1 and CDR2 are LNHDA and SQIVND (reference sequence). V shed 8 bases and J 3 bases; nucleotides not matched to a gene: 8. The CDR3 runs to 14 residues. The CDR3 bases are TGTGCCAGTTCCTTTACGGGACAGGGCTACGAGCAGTACTTC. Residues: CASSFTGQGYEQYF.

This CDR3 reads CASSGTGWTYGYTF. DNA for the CDR3: TGTGCCAGCAGTGGGACAGGGTGGACCTATGGCTACACCTTC. The gene calls are TRBV25-1 and TRBJ1-2; 8 nucleotides match TRBD1. The CDR3 length is 14 residues. Losses at the gene ends were 4 bases for V and 4 bases for J; bases not matched to a gene: 5. Per the germline V gene, CDR1 is MGHDK and CDR2 is SYGVNS.

This chain uses TRBV10-2 with TRBJ2-3, with TRBD2 matching over 9 bases. The CDR3 has 13 residues. Germline V CDR1 and CDR2: WSHSY, SAAADI. V lost 8 bases to trimming and J lost 4 bases; unmatched junction nucleotides: 4. CDR3 DNA: TGCGCCAGCGCGGGAGGGCCCGCAGATACGCAGTATTTT. This encodes CASAGGPADTQYF.

The V gene is TRBV7-2, the J gene TRBJ1-1; D perhaps matches TRBD1 (5 bases). The CDR3 sequence is 13 residues long. The V gene's germline CDR1 is SGHTA and CDR2 FQGNSA. Trimming stripped 2 bases from V and 5 bases from J, with 9 bases between. CDR3: CASSLWRGTEAFF. The CDR3 DNA follows: TGTGCCAGCAGCTTATGGAGGGGTACTGAAGCTTTCTTT.

The chain has TRBV10-3 and TRBJ1-1, with a tentative D call TRBD1 (5 bases). The CDR3 has 14 residues. Trimming stripped 5 bases from V and 0 bases from J, with 10 bases between. Germline CDR1 and CDR2: ENHRY and SYGVKD. CDR3 region: CAISLDSLNTEAFF. The CDR3, as DNA: TGTGCCATCAGTCTTGACAGCCTGAACACTGAAGCTTTCTTT.

The genes are TRBV18 and TRBJ1-1; tentatively, D is TRBD1 (6 bases). The CDR3 extends over 15 amino acids. Trimming left V 3 bases short and J 0 bases short, with 11 bases between. Germline V lookup: CDR1 KGHSH, CDR2 LQKENI. This chain's CDR3 is CASSPPGALNTEAFF. CDR3 bases: TGTGCCAGCTCACCTCCAGGGGCCCTGAACACTGAAGCTTTCTTT.

The gene calls are TRBV7-9 and TRBJ2-7; TRBD1 matches at 7 bases. The germline CDR1 and CDR2 sequences are SEHNR and FQNEAQ (reference sequence). CDR3 length: 14 amino acids. Losses at the gene ends were 4 bases for V and 4 bases for J; bases not matched to a gene: 7. The CDR3 DNA reads TGTGCCAGCAGCTACAACCCGACAGGGTACGAGCAGTACTTC. Protein sequence: CASSYNPTGYEQYF. The full variable domain, completed using reference TRBV7-9 and TRBJ2-7, is DTGVSQNPRHKITKRGQNVTFRCDPISEHNRLYWYRQTLGQGPEFLTYFQNEAQLEKSRLLSDRFSAERPKGSFSTLEIQRTEQGDSAMYLCASSYNPTGYEQYFGPGTRLTVT.

The chain has TRBV7-6 and TRBJ1-6; 7 bases fit TRBD1. After removal of 1 base from V and 3 bases from J, the junction contained 3 bases not matched to a gene. CDR1 is SGHVS, CDR2 FNYEAQ, per germline. The CDR3 totals 16 residues. The CDR3 is CASSLGQGSYNSPLHF. The CDR3 DNA reads TGTGCCAGCAGCTTAGGACAGGGCAGCTATAATTCACCCCTCCACTTT.

The CDR3 spells CASGRGNTEAFF. DNA for the CDR3: TGTGCCAGCGGACGGGGGAACACTGAAGCTTTCTTT. The V call is TRBV2, the J call TRBJ1-1; D gene unclear. The V gene's germline CDR1 is SNHLY and CDR2 FYNNEI. The CDR3 is 12 residues long. Trimming shortened V by 8 bases and J by 1 base, and 8 bases separated the two germline ends.

The chain uses TRBV7-5 and TRBJ2-7; the table gives TRBD1 as D, unverified against the DNA. TRBV7-5 is deemed a pseudogene. CDR3 size: 17 residues. The CDR3 loop reads CARSLALWDSSSYEQYF. As DNA, the CDR3 is TGTGCCAGAAGCTTAGCTTTATGGGACAGTAGCTCCTACGAGCAGTACTTC.

This chain links TRBV7-9 with TRBJ2-7; 7 positions agree with TRBD1. Germline CDR1 SEHNR, CDR2 FQNEAQ (reference sequence). The CDR3 sequence is 16 residues long. V trimming: 2 bases; J trimming: 0 bases; junction bases outside the gene matches: 7. In nucleotides, the CDR3 is TGTGCCAGCAGCTTAACCCCGGGACAGAGCTCCTACGAGCAGTACTTC. Translating it yields CASSLTPGQSSYEQYF.

V usage is TRBV5-6 and J usage is TRBJ2-2; D gene unclear. V dropped 4 bases and J dropped 4 bases, with 5 bases sitting between them. The CDR3 totals 12 residues. From germline, CDR1 is SGHDT and CDR2 YYEEEE. This chain's CDR3 is CASSAGTGELFF. The CDR3 nucleotides are TGTGCCAGCAGCGCCGGCACCGGGGAGCTGTTTTTT.

The chain recombines TRBV4-2 with TRBJ1-5, with unresolved D. V was cut by 0 bases and J by 15 bases, with 21 bases left in between. Germline V lookup: CDR1 LGHNA, CDR2 YNFKEQ. This CDR3 contains 15 residues. CDR3 sequence: CASSQDLMTAKEGHF. The CDR3 DNA reads as TGTGCCAGCAGCCAAGATCTTATGACCGCTAAAGAGGGGCATTTT.

The chain joins TRBV6-5 to TRBJ1-1; D possibly corresponds to TRBD1 (6 bases). The CDR3 is 15 amino acids. V was cut by 5 bases and J by 4 bases, with 17 bases left in between. The germline CDR1 and CDR2 sequences are MNHEY and SVGAGI. CDR3 DNA sequence: TGTGCCAGCAGTATTGCATTACAGGGATTCACTGAAGCTTTCTTT. It translates to CASSIALQGFTEAFF.

J is TRBJ2-3 and V is TRBV6-4, with 11 nucleotides matching TRBD1. V lost 2 bases and J lost 4; bases outside the gene matches: 5. The CDR3 contains 16 residues. The germline gives CDR1 MRHNA, CDR2 SNTAGT. The CDR3: CASSDRGQGAADTQYF. The CDR3 coding sequence is TGTGCCAGCAGTGACCGTGGACAGGGGGCGGCAGATACGCAGTATTTT.

The gene calls are TRBV6-5 and TRBJ2-3; D is possibly TRBD2 (6 bases). The germline gives CDR1 MNHEY, CDR2 SVGAGI. V was shortened by 0 bases and J by 2 bases, with 9 bases between the two germline ends. The CDR3 totals 15 residues. The CDR3 spells CASSYSSGSTDTQYF. In DNA form, the CDR3 reads TGTGCCAGCAGTTACTCTAGCGGTTCCACAGATACGCAGTATTTT.

This clone was picked up one time. The chain couples TRBV7-9 to TRBJ2-2, with 8 bases identical to TRBD2. Trimming cost V 0 bases and J 3 bases; bases outside gene matches: 6. Germline V CDR1 and CDR2: SEHNR, FQNEAQ (reference sequence). The CDR3 runs to 17 residues. CDR3 coding DNA: TGTGCCAGCAGCTTAGCATCTCGCGGGGGGTACACCGGGGAGCTGTTTTTT. This sequence encodes CASSLASRGGYTGELFF. Filled out from reference TRBV7-9 and TRBJ2-2, the complete variable domain reads DTGVSQNPRHKITKRGQNVTFRCDPISEHNRLYWYRQTLGQGPEFLTYFQNEAQLEKSRLLSDRFSAERPKGSFSTLEIQRTEQGDSAMYLCASSLASRGGYTGELFFGEGSRLTVL.

This clone appeared a single time. This rearrangement joins TRBV6-5 to TRBJ1-2; TRBD1 matches 9 bases. CDR3 size: 13 residues. Germline CDR1 and CDR2: MNHEY and SVGAGI. The V gene end was trimmed by 7 bases and the J gene end by 8 bases; junction bases not matched to a gene: 8. CDR3 sequence (DNA): TGTGCCAGCACCCGGGACAGGGTCGGAGGCTACACCTTC. Amino acid sequence: CASTRDRVGGYTF.

The chain recombines TRBV29-1 with TRBJ2-1; the D is unclear. The CDR3 extends over 14 amino acids. The germline V gene encodes CDR1 SQVTM and CDR2 ANQGSEA. Trimming removed 5 bases from V and 2 bases from J, with 13 bases in between. The CDR3 spells CSVNTARTYNEQFF. In nucleotides, the CDR3 is TGCAGCGTTAACACAGCTCGGACCTACAATGAGCAGTTCTTC.